These T cell receptor beta chains were read from a single sample in a study of blood T cell repertoires in COVID-19. The protocol was immunoSEQ multiplex PCR, while the TCRdb copy is restricted to in-frame clones and leaves out a portion. Of 200,000 to 250,000 clones listed, about 86% are singletons. Sequencing was done on a sample of PBMCs or T cells enriched from blood (not recorded which). These receptor sequences come from a woman aged 45-65 years in a cohort exposed to, infected with or recovered from COVID-19 (not recorded which). Each CDR3 is given with its conserved first and last residue. The order of the fields is V gene, CDR3 protein.

TRBV6-2/TRBV6-3,CASSYSIFGGGSYEQYF
TRBV10-3,CAISQDRAGYTF
TRBV5-6,CASSLLARQETQYF
TRBV28,CASIRDRVARGSPLHF
TRBV6-4,CASSDGRANSPLHF
TRBV7-2,CASSSDYFSDTQYF
TRBV5-4,CASSPPRGEQYF
TRBV28,CASSFPGDAGPQHF
TRBV18,CASSPRDRQETQYF
TRBV11-2,CASSLGPTGGVETQYF
TRBV7-3,CASSFNRNTEAFF
TRBV7-2,CASSRGGQLYGYTF
TRBV12-5,CAYAHEINYGYTF
TRBV9,CASSSRLYNEQFF
TRBV27,CASSQGRGYGEKLFF